This T cell receptor (beta chain) appears in the sequencing data of a study of T cells after yellow fever vaccination. This CDR3 is 14 amino acids long. V lost 6 bases to trimming and J lost 9 bases; unmatched junction nucleotides: 8. Germline V lookup: CDR1 SGHRS, CDR2 YFSETQ. The study made its TCR cDNA through 5'RACE template switching. That step introduced a universal primer site along with UMIs. TCRdb called the 5' RACE reads again in MiXCR, with one record for every CDR3 protein. The sample has over 150,000 distinct CDR3 sequences, 6.2% seen once. This sequence joins TRBV5-1 and TRBJ2-1; 11 bases align to TRBD1. The clonotype was recovered from a man younger than 35 who received the YFV17D yellow fever vaccine. Source: CD4+ T cells sorted from PBMCs, taken on the day of the first yellow fever vaccination. The DNA for the CDR3 is TGCGCCAGCACGGACAGGGGGCGTGAGAGTGAGCAGTTCTTC. Its protein is CASTDRGRESEQFF. Using reference TRBV5-1 and TRBJ2-1 for the parts outside the CDR3, the full variable domain is KAGVTQTPRYLIKTRGQQVTLSCSPISGHRSVSWYQQTPGQGLQFLFEYFSETQRNKGNFPGRFSGRQFSNSRSEMNVSTLELGDSALYLCASTDRGRESEQFFGPGTRLTVL.